The rows below give T cell receptor beta chains drawn from one sample of a study of blood T cells in healthy people across ages. TCRdb passed the 5' RACE reads through MiXCR, listing each CDR3 protein once. Of 450,000 to 700,000 distinct CDR3 sequences listed, 25% to 30% are singletons. Sequences were obtained from blood. The receptors come from a woman aged 70-85 years in good health. Each CDR3 is given with its conserved first and last residue. D genes are given only for firm matches. Some rows mark clone size as missing; the rest say once, few, many or name a class of expanded clone.

clone size	J gene	V gene	D gene	CDR3 protein	CDR3 DNA
NA	TRBJ2-5	TRBV25-1	NA	CASSDGLVETQYF	TGTGCCAGCAGTGATGGGCTCGTCGAGACCCAGTACTTC
few	TRBJ2-4	TRBV2	NA	CASSEETVVQYF	TGTGCCAGCAGTGAAGAGACAGTTGTTCAGTACTTC
few	TRBJ2-7	TRBV11-3	NA	CASSSSKGFSTAREQYF	TGTGCCAGCAGCTCTTCTAAGGGATTCAGTACGGCACGCGAGCAGTACTTC
many	TRBJ2-5	TRBV27	NA	CASKASGETQYF	TGTGCCAGCAAAGCAAGCGGAGAGACCCAGTACTTC
NA	TRBJ2-3	TRBV7-6	TRBD2	CASSSEREWSDTQYF	TGTGCCAGCAGCTCAGAGCGGGAGTGGTCAGATACGCAGTATTTT
NA	TRBJ1-1	TRBV7-9	NA	CASSLSSWNTEAFF	TGTGCCAGCAGCTTATCCTCTTGGAACACTGAAGCTTTCTTT
NA	TRBJ2-5	TRBV12-3/TRBV12-4	NA	CASSADDAETQYF	TGTGCCAGCAGTGCCGACGACGCGGAGACCCAGTACTTC
NA	TRBJ2-7	TRBV11-2	NA	CASSPHDEQYF	TGTGCCAGCAGCCCCCACGACGAGCAGTACTTC
NA	TRBJ2-3	TRBV6-2/TRBV6-3	NA	CASKGSNTDTQYF	TGTGCCAGCAAGGGCAGCAACACAGATACGCAGTATTTT
few	TRBJ2-3	TRBV7-2	NA	CASSLVSSTDTQYF	TGTGCCAGCAGCTTAGTGAGCAGCACAGATACGCAGTATTTT
NA	TRBJ2-7	TRBV4-1	NA	CASSQEWGYEQYF	TGCGCCAGCAGCCAAGAGTGGGGCTACGAGCAGTACTTC
NA	TRBJ1-1	TRBV7-9	NA	CASSLGPATTEAFF	TGTGCCAGCTCCCTGGGGCCGGCGACCACTGAAGCTTTCTTT
NA	TRBJ1-4	TRBV2	NA	CASNFKDSLFF	TGTGCCAGCAATTTTAAGGACAGCCTGTTTTTT